This T cell receptor beta chain stems from a study of T cells in Graves' hyperthyroidism and ophthalmopathy. Whole-study context: Peripheral blood collection took place at initial diagnosis, before any treatment. Overall study findings and caveats: The majority of expanded thyroid clonotypes above 0.001 also appeared in blood.

Germline V gene lookup returns CDR1 DFQATT and CDR2 SNEGSKA (reference sequence). J was trimmed by 4 bases and V by 7 bases; bases with no gene match: 15. The CDR3 spans 17 residues. This clonotype was picked up many times. Its specificity is unknown. Amplification targeted TCR beta CDR3 regions from RNA transcripts. When the TCR CDR3 underwent first-round RT-PCR, the HTBI primer set was used. Each CDR3 protein gets one entry after TCRdb re-called the multiplex PCR reads with MiXCR. The table records some 370,000 distinct CDR3 sequences, about 14% of them present only once. Source material: blood. This clonotype was obtained from a man between 50 and 59 years old with Graves' ophthalmopathy. This chain links TRBV20-1 with TRBJ2-1; TRBD2 agrees at 11 bases. The DNA of the CDR3 is TGCAGTGTCGGATACGGCGGGACTAGCGGAACTTACAATGAGCAGTTCTTC. Amino acids: CSVGYGGTSGTYNEQFF.